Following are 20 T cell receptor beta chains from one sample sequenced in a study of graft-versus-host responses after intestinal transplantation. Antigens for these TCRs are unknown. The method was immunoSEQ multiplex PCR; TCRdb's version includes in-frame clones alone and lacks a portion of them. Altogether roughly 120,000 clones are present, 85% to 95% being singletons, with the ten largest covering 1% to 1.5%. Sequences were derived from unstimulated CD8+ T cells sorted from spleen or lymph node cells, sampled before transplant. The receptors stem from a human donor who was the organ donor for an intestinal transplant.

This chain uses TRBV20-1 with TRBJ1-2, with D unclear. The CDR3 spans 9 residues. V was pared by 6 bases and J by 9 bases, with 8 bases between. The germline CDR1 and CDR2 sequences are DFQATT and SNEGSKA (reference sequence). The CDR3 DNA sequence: TGCAGTGCGACGCGCCGCTACACCTTC. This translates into CSATRRYTF.

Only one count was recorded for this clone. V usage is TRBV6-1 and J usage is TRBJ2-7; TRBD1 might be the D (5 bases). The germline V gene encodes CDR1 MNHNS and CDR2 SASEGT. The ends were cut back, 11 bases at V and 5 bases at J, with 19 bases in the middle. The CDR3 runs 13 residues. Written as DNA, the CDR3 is TGTGCCGTCGGTTGGGGCCGGTCGGACGAGCAGTACTTC. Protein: CAVGWGRSDEQYF.

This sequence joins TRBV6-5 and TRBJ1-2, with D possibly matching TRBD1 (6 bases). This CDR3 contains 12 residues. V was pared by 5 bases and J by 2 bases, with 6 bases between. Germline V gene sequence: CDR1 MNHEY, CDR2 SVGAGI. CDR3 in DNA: TGTGCCAGCAGTACAGGGAACTATGGCTACACCTTC. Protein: CASSTGNYGYTF.

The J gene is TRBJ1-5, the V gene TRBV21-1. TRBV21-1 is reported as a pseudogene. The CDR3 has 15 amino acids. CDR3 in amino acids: CASSSSDVHPEPQHF. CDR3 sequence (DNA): TGTGCCAGCAGCAGCAGCGACGTCCATCCCGAGCCCCAGCATTTT.

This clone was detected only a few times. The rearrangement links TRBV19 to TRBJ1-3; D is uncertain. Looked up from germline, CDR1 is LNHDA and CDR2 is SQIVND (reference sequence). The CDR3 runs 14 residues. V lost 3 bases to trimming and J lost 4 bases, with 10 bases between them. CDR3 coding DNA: TGTGCCAGTAGTATGGCGGCAGGCGGAAACACCATATATTTT. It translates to CASSMAAGGNTIYF.

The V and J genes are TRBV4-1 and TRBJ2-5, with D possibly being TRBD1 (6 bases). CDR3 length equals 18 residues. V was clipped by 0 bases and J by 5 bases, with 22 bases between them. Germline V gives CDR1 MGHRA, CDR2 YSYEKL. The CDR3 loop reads CASSQDRRTVPITETQYF. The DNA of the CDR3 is TGCGCCAGCAGCCAAGATCGGCGGACAGTACCGATCACGGAGACCCAGTACTTC.

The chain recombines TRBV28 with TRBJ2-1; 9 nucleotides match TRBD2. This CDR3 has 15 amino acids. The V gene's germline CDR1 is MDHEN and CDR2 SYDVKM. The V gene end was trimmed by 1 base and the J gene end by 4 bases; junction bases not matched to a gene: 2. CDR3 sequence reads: CASSLYSGGYNEQFF. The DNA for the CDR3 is TGTGCCAGCAGTTTATATAGCGGGGGATACAATGAGCAGTTCTTC.

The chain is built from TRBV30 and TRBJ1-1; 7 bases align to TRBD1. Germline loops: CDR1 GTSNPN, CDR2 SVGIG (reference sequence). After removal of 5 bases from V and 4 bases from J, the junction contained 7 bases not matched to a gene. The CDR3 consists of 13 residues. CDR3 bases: TGTGCCTGGGACGGGACAGCGAGCACTGAAGCTTTCTTT. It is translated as CAWDGTASTEAFF.

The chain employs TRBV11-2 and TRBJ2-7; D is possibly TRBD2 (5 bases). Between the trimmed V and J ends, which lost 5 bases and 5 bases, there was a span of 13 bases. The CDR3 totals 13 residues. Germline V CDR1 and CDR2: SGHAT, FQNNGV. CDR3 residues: CASSPRPGNEQYF. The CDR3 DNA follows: TGTGCCAGCAGCCCTAGACCCGGGAACGAGCAGTACTTC.

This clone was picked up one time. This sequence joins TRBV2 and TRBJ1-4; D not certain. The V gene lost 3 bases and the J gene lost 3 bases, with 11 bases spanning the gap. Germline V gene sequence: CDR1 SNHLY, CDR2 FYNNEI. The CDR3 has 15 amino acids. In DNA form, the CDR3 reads TGTGCCAGCAGTGAGTCTGGTCAGTCTAATGAAAAACTGTTTTTT. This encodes CASSESGQSNEKLFF.

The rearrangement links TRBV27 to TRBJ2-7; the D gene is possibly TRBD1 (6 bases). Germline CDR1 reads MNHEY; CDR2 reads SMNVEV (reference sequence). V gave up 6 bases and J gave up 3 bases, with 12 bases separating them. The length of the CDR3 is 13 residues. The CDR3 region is CASRQGNLYEQYF. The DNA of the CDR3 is TGTGCCAGCAGGCAGGGGAACCTCTACGAGCAGTACTTC.

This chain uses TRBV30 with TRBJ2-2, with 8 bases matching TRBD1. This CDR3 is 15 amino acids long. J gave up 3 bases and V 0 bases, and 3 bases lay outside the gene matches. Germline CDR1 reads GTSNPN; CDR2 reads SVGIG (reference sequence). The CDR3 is CAWSVKGQDTGELFF. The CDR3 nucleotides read TGTGCCTGGAGTGTGAAGGGACAGGACACCGGGGAGCTGTTTTTT.

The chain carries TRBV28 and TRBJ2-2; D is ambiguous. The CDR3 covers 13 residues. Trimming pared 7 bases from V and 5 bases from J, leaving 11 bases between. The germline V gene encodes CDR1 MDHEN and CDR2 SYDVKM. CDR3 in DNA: TGTGCCAGCATACTCCCTAGGACCGGGGAGCTGTTTTTT. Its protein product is CASILPRTGELFF.

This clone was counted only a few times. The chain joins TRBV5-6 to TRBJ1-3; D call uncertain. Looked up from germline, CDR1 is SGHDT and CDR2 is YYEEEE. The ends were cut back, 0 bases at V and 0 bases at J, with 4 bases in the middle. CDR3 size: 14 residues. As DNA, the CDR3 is TGTGCCAGCAGCTTGGGGTTCTCTGGAAACACCATATATTTT. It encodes CASSLGFSGNTIYF. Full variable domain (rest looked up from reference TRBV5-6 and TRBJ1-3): DAGVTQSPTHLIKTRGQQVTLRCSPKSGHDTVSWYQQALGQGPQFIFQYYEEEERQRGNFPDRFSGHQFPNYSSELNVNALLLGDSALYLCASSLGFSGNTIYFGEGSWLTVV.

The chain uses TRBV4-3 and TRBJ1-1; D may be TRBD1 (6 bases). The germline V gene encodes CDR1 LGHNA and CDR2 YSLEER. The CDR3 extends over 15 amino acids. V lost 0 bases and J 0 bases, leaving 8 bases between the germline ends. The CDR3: CASSQEGDMNTEAFF. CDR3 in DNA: TGCGCCAGCAGCCAAGAGGGGGACATGAACACTGAAGCTTTCTTT.

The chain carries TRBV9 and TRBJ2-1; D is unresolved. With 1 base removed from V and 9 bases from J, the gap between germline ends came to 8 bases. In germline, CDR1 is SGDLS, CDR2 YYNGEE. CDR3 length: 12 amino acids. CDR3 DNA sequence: TGTGCCAGCAGCGTAATCCTGGGTGAGCAGTTCTTC. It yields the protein CASSVILGEQFF.

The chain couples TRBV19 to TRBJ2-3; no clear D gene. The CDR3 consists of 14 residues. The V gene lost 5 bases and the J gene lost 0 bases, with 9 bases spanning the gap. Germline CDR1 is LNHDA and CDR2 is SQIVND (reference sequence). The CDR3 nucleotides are TGTGCCAGTAGTTTCCGGACCAGCACAGATACGCAGTATTTT. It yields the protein CASSFRTSTDTQYF.

CDR3 region: CASSAGTSGTNEQYF. The CDR3 DNA sequence: TGTGCCAGCAGTGCGGGGACTAGCGGGACCAACGAGCAGTACTTC. The chain carries TRBV27 and TRBJ2-7, with 13 bases lining up with TRBD2. Per the germline V gene, CDR1 is MNHEY and CDR2 is SMNVEV (reference sequence). The CDR3 has 15 amino acids. J was trimmed by 5 bases and V by 5 bases; bases with no gene match: 6.

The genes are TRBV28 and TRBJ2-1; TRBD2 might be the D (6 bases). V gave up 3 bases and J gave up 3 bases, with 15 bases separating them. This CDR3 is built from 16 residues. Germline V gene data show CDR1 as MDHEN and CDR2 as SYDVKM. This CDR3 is CASSFVGLASYNEQFF. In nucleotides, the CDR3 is TGTGCCAGCAGTTTTGTTGGCCTAGCGAGCTACAATGAGCAGTTCTTC.

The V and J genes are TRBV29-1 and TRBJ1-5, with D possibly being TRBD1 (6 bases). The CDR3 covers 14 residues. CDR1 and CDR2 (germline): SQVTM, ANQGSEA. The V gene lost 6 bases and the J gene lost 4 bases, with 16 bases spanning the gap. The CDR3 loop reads CSVLKRGRNQPQHF. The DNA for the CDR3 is TGCAGCGTCTTAAAACGGGGGCGGAATCAGCCCCAGCATTTT.